This T cell receptor (beta chain) was sequenced in a study of T cells in Graves' hyperthyroidism and ophthalmopathy. Amplification yielded TCR beta CDR3 regions, with RNA transcripts as the source. The HTBI primer set served for first-round RT-PCR of the TCR CDR3. Using its own MiXCR run on the multiplex PCR reads, TCRdb lists one record per CDR3 protein. The sample records fewer than 450,000 distinct CDR3 sequences, roughly an eighth being singletons. Germline V CDR1 and CDR2: SGHRS, YFSETQ. CDR3 size: 14 residues. Trimming took off 0 bases at V and 7 bases at J, with 13 bases between the two ends. This TCR derives from a man aged 50-60 years with Graves' ophthalmopathy. The V gene is TRBV5-1, the J gene TRBJ1-1; TRBD1 might be the D (5 bases). Sequencing input: blood. CDR3 in amino acids: CASSLANGQGEAFF. In DNA form, the CDR3 reads TGCGCCAGCAGCTTGGCCAATGGGCAGGGTGAAGCTTTCTTT.